This record concerns one T cell receptor beta chain sequence. Its specificity is unknown. The sample belongs to a study of T-cell memory formation after mild COVID-19. Study summary: Clusters were largely donor specific. Study-wide findings and caveats: The main location of contracting CD4+ clones was CM and EM, and that of contracting CD8+ clones was EMRA. Pre-infection memory showed some responding clones, and this suggested that cross-reactive memory joined.

5'RACE with constant-segment primers yielded barcoded, UMI-tagged TCR alpha and TCR beta cDNA libraries. Each CDR3 protein gets one entry after TCRdb re-called the 5' RACE reads with MiXCR. The sample lists some 88,000 distinct CDR3 sequences; roughly 25% were seen once. The sample taken for sequencing was PBMCs or a T cell subset sorted from them (not recorded which). The TCR comes from a man in his late teens or twenties who had mild COVID-19 (a few samples of this study predate the infection). Cell type and time point are not known.

CDR3 DNA sequence: TGTGCCAGCAGCGGTTGGGGGGGCGAGTATGGCTACACCTTC. This gives the protein CASSGWGGEYGYTF. The rearrangement links TRBV9 to TRBJ1-2; perhaps TRBD1 as D (6 bases). With 3 bases removed from V and 5 bases from J, the gap between germline ends came to 14 bases. In germline, CDR1 is SGDLS, CDR2 YYNGEE. This CDR3 contains 14 residues.